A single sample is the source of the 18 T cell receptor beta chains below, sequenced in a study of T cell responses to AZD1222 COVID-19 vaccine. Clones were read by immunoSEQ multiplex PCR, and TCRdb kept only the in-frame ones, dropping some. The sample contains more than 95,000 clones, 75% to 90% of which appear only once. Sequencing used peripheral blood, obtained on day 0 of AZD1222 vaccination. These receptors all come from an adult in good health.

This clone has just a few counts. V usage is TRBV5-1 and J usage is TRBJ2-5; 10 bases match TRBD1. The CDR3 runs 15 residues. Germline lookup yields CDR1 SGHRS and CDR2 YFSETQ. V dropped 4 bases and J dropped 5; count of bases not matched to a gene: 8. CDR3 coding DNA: TGCGCCAGCAGCCCAGTGGACAGGGGGGTGGAGACCCAGTACTTC. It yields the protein CASSPVDRGVETQYF.

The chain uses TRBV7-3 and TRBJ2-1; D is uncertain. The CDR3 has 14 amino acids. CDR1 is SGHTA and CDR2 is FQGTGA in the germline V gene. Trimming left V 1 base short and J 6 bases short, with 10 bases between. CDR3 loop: CASSLSPAINEQFF. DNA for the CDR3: TGTGCCAGCAGCTTAAGCCCAGCTATCAATGAGCAGTTCTTC.

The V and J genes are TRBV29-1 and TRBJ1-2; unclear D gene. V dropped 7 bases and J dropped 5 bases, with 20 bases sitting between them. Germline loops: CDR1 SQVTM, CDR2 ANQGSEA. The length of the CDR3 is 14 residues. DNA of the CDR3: TGCAGCGCCAAAGCCGAGGGTGTGGGGTATGGCTACACCTTC. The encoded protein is CSAKAEGVGYGYTF.

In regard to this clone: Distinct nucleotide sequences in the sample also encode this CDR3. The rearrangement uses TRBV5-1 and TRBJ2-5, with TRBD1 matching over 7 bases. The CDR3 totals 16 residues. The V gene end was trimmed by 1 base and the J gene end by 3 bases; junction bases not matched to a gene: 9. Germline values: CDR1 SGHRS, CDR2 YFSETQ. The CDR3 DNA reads TGCGCCAGCAGCTTGAACCCGGCAGGGGGTGAAGAGACCCAGTACTTC. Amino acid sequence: CASSLNPAGGEETQYF.

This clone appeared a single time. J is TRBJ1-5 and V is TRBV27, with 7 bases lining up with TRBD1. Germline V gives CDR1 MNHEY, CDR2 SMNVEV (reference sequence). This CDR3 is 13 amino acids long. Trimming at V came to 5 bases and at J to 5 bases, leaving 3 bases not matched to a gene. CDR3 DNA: TGTGCCAGCAGTCCCGACAGGGATCAGCCCCAGCATTTT. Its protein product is CASSPDRDQPQHF.

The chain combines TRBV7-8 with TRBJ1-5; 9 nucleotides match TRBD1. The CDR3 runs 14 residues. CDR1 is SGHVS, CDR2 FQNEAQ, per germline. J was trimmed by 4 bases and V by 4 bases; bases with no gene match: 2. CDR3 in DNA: TGTGCCAGCAGCTGGGGACAGGGTAATCAGCCCCAGCATTTT. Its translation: CASSWGQGNQPQHF.

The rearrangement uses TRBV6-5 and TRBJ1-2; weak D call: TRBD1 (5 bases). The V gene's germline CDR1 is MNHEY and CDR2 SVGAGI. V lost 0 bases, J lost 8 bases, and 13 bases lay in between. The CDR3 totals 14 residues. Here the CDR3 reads CASSYSRDLPGYTF. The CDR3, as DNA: TGTGCCAGCAGTTACTCCAGGGATCTACCCGGCTACACCTTC.

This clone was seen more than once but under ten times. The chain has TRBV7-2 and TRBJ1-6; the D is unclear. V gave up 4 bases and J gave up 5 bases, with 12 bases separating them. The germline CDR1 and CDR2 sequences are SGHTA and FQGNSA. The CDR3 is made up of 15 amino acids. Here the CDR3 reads CASSSRGYDNSPLHF. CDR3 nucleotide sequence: TGTGCCAGCAGCTCCAGAGGGTATGATAATTCACCCCTCCACTTT.

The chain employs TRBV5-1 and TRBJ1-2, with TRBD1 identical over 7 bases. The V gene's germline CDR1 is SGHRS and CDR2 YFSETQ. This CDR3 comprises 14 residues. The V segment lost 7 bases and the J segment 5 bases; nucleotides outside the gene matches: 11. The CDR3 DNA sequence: TGCGCCAGCCGCCCGTACAGGGGTTGGTATGGCTACACCTTC. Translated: CASRPYRGWYGYTF.

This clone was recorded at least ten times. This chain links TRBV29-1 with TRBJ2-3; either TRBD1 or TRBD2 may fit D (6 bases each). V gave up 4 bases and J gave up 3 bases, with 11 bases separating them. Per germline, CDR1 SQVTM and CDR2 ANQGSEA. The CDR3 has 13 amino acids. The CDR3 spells CSVVGGATDTQYF. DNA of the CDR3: TGCAGCGTTGTCGGGGGCGCGACAGATACGCAGTATTTT.

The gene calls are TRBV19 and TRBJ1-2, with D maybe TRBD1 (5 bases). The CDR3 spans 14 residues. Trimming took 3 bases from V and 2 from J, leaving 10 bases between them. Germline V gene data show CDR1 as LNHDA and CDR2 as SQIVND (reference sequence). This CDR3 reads CASSIARVNYGYTF. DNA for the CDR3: TGTGCCAGTAGTATCGCCAGGGTGAACTATGGCTACACCTTC.

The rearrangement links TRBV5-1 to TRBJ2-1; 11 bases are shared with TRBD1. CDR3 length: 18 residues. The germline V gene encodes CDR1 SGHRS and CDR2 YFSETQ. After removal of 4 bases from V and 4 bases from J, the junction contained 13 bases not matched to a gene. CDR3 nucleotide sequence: TGCGCCAGCAGCCCCCGGGACAGGGGGAATCCAATATACAATGAGCAGTTCTTC. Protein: CASSPRDRGNPIYNEQFF.

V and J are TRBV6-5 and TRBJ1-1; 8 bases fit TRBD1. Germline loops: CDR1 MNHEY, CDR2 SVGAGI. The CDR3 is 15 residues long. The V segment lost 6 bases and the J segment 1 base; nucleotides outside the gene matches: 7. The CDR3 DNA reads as TGTGCCAGCAGGGGCCAGGGGGCAGGGAACACTGAAGCTTTCTTT. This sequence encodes CASRGQGAGNTEAFF.

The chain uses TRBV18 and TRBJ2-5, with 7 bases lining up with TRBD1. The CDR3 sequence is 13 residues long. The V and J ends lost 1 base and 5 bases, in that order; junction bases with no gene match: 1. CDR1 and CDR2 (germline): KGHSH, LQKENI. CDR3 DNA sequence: TGTGCCAGCTCACCACAACAGGGGGAGACCCAGTACTTC. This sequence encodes CASSPQQGETQYF.

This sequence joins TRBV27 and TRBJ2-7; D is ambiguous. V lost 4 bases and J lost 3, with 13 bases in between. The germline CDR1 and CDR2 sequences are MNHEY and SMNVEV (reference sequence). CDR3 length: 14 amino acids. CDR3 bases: TGTGCCAGCAGTTCTCGAGATACGGGCTACGAGCAGTACTTC. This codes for CASSSRDTGYEQYF.

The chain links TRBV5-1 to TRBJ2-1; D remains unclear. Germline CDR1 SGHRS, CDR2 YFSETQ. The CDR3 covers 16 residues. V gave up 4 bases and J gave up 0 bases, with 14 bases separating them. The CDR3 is CASSENTRSSYNEQFF. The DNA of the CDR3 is TGCGCCAGCAGCGAAAATACCCGGAGCTCCTACAATGAGCAGTTCTTC.

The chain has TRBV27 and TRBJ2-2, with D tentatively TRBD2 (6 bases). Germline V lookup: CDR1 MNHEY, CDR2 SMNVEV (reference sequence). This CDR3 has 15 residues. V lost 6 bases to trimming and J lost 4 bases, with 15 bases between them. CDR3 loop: CASRPGGARTGELFF. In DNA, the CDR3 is TGTGCCAGCAGGCCCGGCGGGGCGCGCACCGGGGAGCTGTTTTTT.

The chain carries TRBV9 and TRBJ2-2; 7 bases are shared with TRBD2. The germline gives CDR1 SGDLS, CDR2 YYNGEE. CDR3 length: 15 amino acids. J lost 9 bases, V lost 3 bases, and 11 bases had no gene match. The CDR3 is CASSGIWGGSRELFF. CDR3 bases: TGTGCCAGCAGCGGAATCTGGGGGGGATCCCGGGAGCTGTTTTTT.